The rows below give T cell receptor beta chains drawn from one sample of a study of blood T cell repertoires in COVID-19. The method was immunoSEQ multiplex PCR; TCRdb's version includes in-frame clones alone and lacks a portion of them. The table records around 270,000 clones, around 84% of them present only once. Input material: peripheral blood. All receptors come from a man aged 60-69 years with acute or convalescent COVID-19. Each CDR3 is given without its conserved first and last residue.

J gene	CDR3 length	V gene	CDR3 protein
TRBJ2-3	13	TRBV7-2	ASSPTSGRWDTQY
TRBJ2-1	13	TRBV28	ASSRLAGVNNEQF
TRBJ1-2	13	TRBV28	ASRAEGQGNYGYT
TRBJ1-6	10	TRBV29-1	SVRDSNSPLH
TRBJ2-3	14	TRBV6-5	ASSYTPSRRTDTQY
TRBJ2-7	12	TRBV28	ASSLMREPYEQY
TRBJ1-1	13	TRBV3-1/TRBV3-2	ASSLRTGRYTEAF
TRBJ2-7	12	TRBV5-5	ASSFGQGSYEQY
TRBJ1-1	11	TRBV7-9	ASSTQVMAEAF
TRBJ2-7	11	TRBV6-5	ASSSTGPYEQY
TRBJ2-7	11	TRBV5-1	ASSEAPWLEQY
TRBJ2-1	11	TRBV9	ASSVGGHNEQF
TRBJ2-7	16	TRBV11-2	ASSSRGLAGGRTYEQY
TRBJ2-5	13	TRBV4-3	ASSQDPRAGETQY
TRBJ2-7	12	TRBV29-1	SVDSPMRVYEQY
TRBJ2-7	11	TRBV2	ASITGQDYEQY
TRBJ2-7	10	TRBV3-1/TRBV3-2	ASSQSRYEQY
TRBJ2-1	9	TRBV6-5	ASPRGNEQF
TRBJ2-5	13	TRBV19	ASRDLQGNQETQY
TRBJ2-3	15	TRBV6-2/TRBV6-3	ASSDPGTSWVLDTQY
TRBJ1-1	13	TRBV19	ASSIGLQGNTEAF
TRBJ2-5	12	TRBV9	ASSARDRDLTQY
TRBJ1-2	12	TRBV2	ASSASQGGYGYT
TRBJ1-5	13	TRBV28	ASSPDRELNQPQH
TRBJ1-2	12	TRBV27	ASSSTGWVGGYT
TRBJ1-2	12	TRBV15	ATSRRVTGDGYT
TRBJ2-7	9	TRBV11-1	ASSPLREQY